The T cell receptor beta chain under discussion was sequenced for a study of T-cell memory formation after mild COVID-19 (dated by TCRdb to the early 2020s). Broadly, across the study: TCR sequence clusters from the two donors were largely donor specific. In a couple of donors, T-cell clones that expanded and contracted after mild COVID-19 were tracked by sequencing TCRalpha and TCRbeta repertoires over time. The cohort comprised two young, previously healthy adult volunteers, one female and one male. The investigation overall reported the following: Clones that contracted from day 15 to 85 showed balanced CD4/CD8 phenotypes, whereas a second wave of clones that expanded from day 15 to 37 leaned towards CD4+. SARS-CoV-2 specificity of the second-wave clones peaking on day 37 was not confirmed. Contracting CD4+ clones appeared mostly in the CM and EM memory subsets, whereas CD8+ clones were enriched in EMRA. The study covered only a couple of mild cases, and larger cohorts including severe cases with pre-infection samples were considered necessary. Some responding clones were detected in pre-infection memory, suggesting pre-existing cross-reactive memory T cells joined the SARS-CoV-2 response.

TCRdb lists the instrument as Illumina NovaSeq 6000. cDNA libraries for TCRalpha and TCRbeta were prepared by 5'RACE using constant-segment primers, with sample barcodes and unique molecular identifiers added. RNA was extracted from every sample with Trizol reagent. Amplification of the libraries took two PCR steps, and the second step added a second sample barcode plus Illumina TruSeq adapters. Sequencing of the libraries was done on an Illumina NovaSeq, producing 2 x 150 bp paired-end reads. Turning to the authors' computational methods: The reads were demultiplexed and collapsed into UMI-guided consensus sequences using migec v1.2.7. With mixcr v2.1.11, UMI consensuses were aligned to TRA and TRB V and J templates and assembled into clonotypes. A clonotype was counted as expanded or contracted only when both edgeR and NoisET called the clonotype significant, with the noise models trained on biological replicates. edgeR calls used a false discovery rate-adjusted p below 0.01 and a log2 fold-change threshold of 1. As an exploratory analysis of dynamics, PCA with hierarchical clustering was applied to max-normalized trajectories of the 1000 most abundant clonotypes. Separately sequenced CD4+ and CD8+ repertoires were used to assign the CD4 or CD8 phenotype of responding clones. The raw public data were reprocessed by TCRdb itself: fastp quality trimming at Q25, MiXCR clonotype calling, in-frame beta chains only. Entries are consolidated by CDR3 protein sequence, retaining the most common genes and DNA. TCRdb, not the original authors, processed these V and J calls. The sample table contains almost 250,000 distinct CDR3 sequences; only one count was recorded for approximately 15% of them. The ten biggest clones cover 2.1% of the sample.

Its CDR3 holds 12 amino acids, cysteine through phenylalanine. The kept DNA is CDR3 alone, 36 bases in frame from the first base. CDR1 and CDR2, looked up from the germline V gene (reference sequence), are GTSNPN and SVGIG. Trimming removed 8 bases from V and 4 bases from J; the gene matches leave 8 bases unexplained. In this sample, this clonotype turned up many times. This clone's antigen is unknown. No base qualities exist here, and no much larger clone lies one base off it. Ficoll-Paque density gradient centrifugation was used to isolate PBMCs. The TCR was taken from an adult woman who had mild COVID-19 (a few samples of this study predate the infection). The sample titles of this study are shuffled in the database, so cell type and time point are left out; the donor was told from shared clones. The chain is assembled from TRBV30 and TRBJ2-7, with 7 junctional bases fitting TRBD1. Sequencing was performed on PBMCs or a T cell subset sorted from them (not recorded which). The DNA sequence is as follows: TGTGCCAAGGGACAGACACCGTACGAGCAGTACTTC. Its product reads: CAKGQTPYEQYF.